A selection of T cell receptor beta chains follows, all from one sample in a study of graft-versus-host responses after intestinal transplantation. These receptors have no identified antigens. Sequencing was performed with immunoSEQ multiplex PCR; in TCRdb, only in-frame clones are kept and a portion is missing. The profile shows over 100,000 clones, 85% to 95% of them singletons. The starting material was unstimulated CD4+ T cells sorted from spleen or lymph node cells, obtained before transplant. The receptors here all came from a human donor who was the organ donor for an intestinal transplant. The conserved cysteine and the conserved F or W are not part of the CDR3 here. Each record gives: CDR3 length, V gene, CDR3 protein.

cdr3_length: 15; v_call: TRBV7-9; cdr3_aa: ASSPRLAGVNTGELF
cdr3_length: 12; v_call: TRBV7-2; cdr3_aa: ASSPTSGVYEQY
cdr3_length: 13; v_call: TRBV6-5; cdr3_aa: ASSYSRDRGYGYT
cdr3_length: 11; v_call: TRBV5-1; cdr3_aa: ASSRTGSVEQF
cdr3_length: 15; v_call: TRBV6-1; cdr3_aa: ASSVKTSELSSYEQY
cdr3_length: 14; v_call: TRBV19; cdr3_aa: ASSPIAGFRTDTQY
cdr3_length: 16; v_call: TRBV18; cdr3_aa: ASSPRASGISSYNEQF
cdr3_length: 14; v_call: TRBV11-3; cdr3_aa: ASSSNRGRDTGELF
cdr3_length: 13; v_call: TRBV2; cdr3_aa: ASSERDWAYNEQF
cdr3_length: 12; v_call: TRBV19; cdr3_aa: ASSVTGGNQPQH
cdr3_length: 13; v_call: TRBV9; cdr3_aa: ASSVDMGGYNEQF